This entry lists 15 T cell receptor beta chains sequenced from one sample in a study of cytomegalovirus exposure and HLA in healthy donors. The PCR contained 60 Vbeta and 13 Jbeta primers. Repertoires were generated with immunoSEQ multiplex PCR, while TCRdb's copy carries only in-frame clones and drops some. The sample includes about 180,000 clones, 76% of them seen just once. The material sequenced was PBMCs. These receptors were obtained from a woman aged 25 to 39 in good health and CMV-seropositive.

CDR3 in DNA: TGTGCCATCACGAGGGCTGAGGACTATGGCTACACCTTC. Its protein is CAITRAEDYGYTF. This sequence joins TRBV10-3 and TRBJ1-2, with D unresolved. V was clipped by 7 bases and J by 3 bases, with 12 bases between them. Germline V gene data show CDR1 as ENHRY and CDR2 as SYGVKD. The CDR3 runs to 13 residues.

The chain combines TRBV4-3 with TRBJ2-3, with TRBD2 matching over 12 bases. The CDR3 is made up of 16 amino acids. Germline V gene lookup returns CDR1 LGHNA and CDR2 YSLEER. V was pared by 4 bases and J by 4 bases, with 6 bases of the junction left unmatched. CDR3 amino acids: CASSLTSGGMADTQYF. The CDR3 nucleotides are TGCGCCAGCAGCCTAACTAGCGGGGGGATGGCAGATACGCAGTATTTT.

The V and J genes are TRBV7-9 and TRBJ2-2, with D possibly being TRBD2 (6 bases). V gave up 5 bases and J gave up 9 bases, with 19 bases separating them. The germline V gene encodes CDR1 SEHNR and CDR2 FQNEAQ (reference sequence). The CDR3 runs 15 residues. Here the CDR3 DNA reads TGTGCCAGCAGCCCCCAGGAGGGGAGGCGCCGGGAGCTGTTTTTT. Translation gives CASSPQEGRRRELFF. The entire variable domain, with the rest obtained from reference TRBV7-9 and TRBJ2-2, is as follows: DTGVSQNPRHKITKRGQNVTFRCDPISEHNRLYWYRQTLGQGPEFLTYFQNEAQLEKSRLLSDRFSAERPKGSFSTLEIQRTEQGDSAMYLCASSPQEGRRRELFFGEGSRLTVL.

The V call is TRBV27, the J call TRBJ2-7; TRBD1 aligns across 8 bases. CDR1 and CDR2 from the germline V gene are MNHEY and SMNVEV (reference sequence). This CDR3 comprises 16 residues. V dropped 4 bases and J dropped 3; count of bases not matched to a gene: 11. CDR3 amino acids: CASSSPPWTGHYEQYF. CDR3 sequence (DNA): TGTGCCAGCAGTTCCCCCCCCTGGACAGGGCACTACGAGCAGTACTTC.

The chain carries TRBV7-9 and TRBJ2-3; 9 nucleotides agree with TRBD2. This CDR3 is built from 14 residues. Trimming took 5 bases from V and 3 from J; bases not matched to a gene: 3. CDR1 is SEHNR and CDR2 is FQNEAQ in the germline V gene (reference sequence). CDR3 amino acids: CASSIGLATDTQYF. The CDR3 DNA sequence: TGTGCCAGCAGCATCGGACTAGCGACAGATACGCAGTATTTT.

The CDR3 nucleotides are TGCGCCAGCAGTTTGCCAGGCACAGATACGCAGTATTTT. Its translation is CASSLPGTDTQYF. The chain joins TRBV10-2 to TRBJ2-3, with D uncertain. CDR1 and CDR2 from the germline V gene are WSHSY and SAAADI. The CDR3 is made up of 13 amino acids. V was clipped by 5 bases and J by 1 base, with 7 bases between them.

This clone turned up a few times. The V gene is TRBV6-1, the J gene TRBJ2-2; D may be TRBD1 (6 bases). The germline V gene has CDR1 MNHNS and CDR2 SASEGT. Trimming took off 6 bases at V and 3 bases at J, with 11 bases between the two ends. This CDR3 is 14 amino acids long. The CDR3 spells CASSLTGDTGELFF. In DNA, the CDR3 is TGTGCCAGCAGCCTGACAGGAGACACCGGGGAGCTGTTTTTT.

V and J are TRBV2 and TRBJ2-1; maybe TRBD2 (5 bases). CDR3 length equals 11 residues. In germline, CDR1 is SNHLY, CDR2 FYNNEI. Trimming left V 6 bases short and J 12 bases short, with 12 bases between. The CDR3 region is CASSTRHLQFF. In DNA form, the CDR3 reads TGTGCCAGCAGCACTAGACACTTGCAGTTCTTC.

J is TRBJ1-2 and V is TRBV4-3; D is uncertain. The CDR3 totals 15 residues. V was shortened by 0 bases and J by 0 bases, with 8 bases between the two germline ends. The germline V gene encodes CDR1 LGHNA and CDR2 YSLEER. CDR3 in DNA: TGCGCCAGCAGCCAAGATTGGCGGACTAACTATGGCTACACCTTC. Translated, it gives CASSQDWRTNYGYTF.

The rearrangement uses TRBV18 and TRBJ1-5; no definite D call. Trimming cost V 3 bases and J 3 bases, with 9 bases left between them. CDR1 is KGHSH, CDR2 LQKENI, per germline. The CDR3 spans 14 residues. In DNA form, the CDR3 reads TGTGCCAGCTCACCTGGCGGGGACAATCAGCCCCAGCATTTT. Protein sequence: CASSPGGDNQPQHF.

The chain recombines TRBV7-2 with TRBJ1-5; 12 bases agree with TRBD1. This CDR3 is built from 18 residues. Germline V lookup: CDR1 SGHTA, CDR2 FQGNSA. With 5 bases clipped from V and 1 base from J, the junction kept 9 bases outside the gene matches. The CDR3 reads CASSVTGTGGESNQPQHF. The CDR3 nucleotides are TGTGCCAGCAGCGTCACCGGGACAGGGGGCGAAAGCAATCAGCCCCAGCATTTT.

J is TRBJ1-3 and V is TRBV5-5; no firm D call. Trimming stripped 3 bases from V and 7 bases from J, with 20 bases between. CDR3 size: 16 residues. In germline, CDR1 is SGHKS, CDR2 YYEKEE (reference sequence). The CDR3 coding sequence is TGTGCCAGCAGCTCACAATCCGCGGGGTTGAAGAACACCATATATTTT. It translates to CASSSQSAGLKNTIYF.

This clone appeared a single time. This chain connects TRBV9 to TRBJ2-1; D unclear. V dropped 1 base and J dropped 5 bases, with 4 bases sitting between them. The CDR3 contains 12 residues. The germline V gene has CDR1 SGDLS and CDR2 YYNGEE. CDR3 region: CASSVSHNEQFF. The CDR3 nucleotides read TGTGCCAGCAGCGTATCTCACAATGAGCAGTTCTTC. The full variable domain, completed using reference TRBV9 and TRBJ2-1, is DSGVTQTPKHLITATGQRVTLRCSPRSGDLSVYWYQQSLDQGLQFLIQYYNGEERAKGNILERFSAQQFPDLHSELNLSSLELGDSALYFCASSVSHNEQFFGPGTRLTVL.

The V call is TRBV27, the J call TRBJ1-2; 10 bases align to TRBD1. The trim removed 7 bases at V and 7 bases at J, leaving 12 bases unmatched. From germline, CDR1 is MNHEY and CDR2 SMNVEV (reference sequence). CDR3 length: 15 residues. The CDR3 nucleotides read TGTGCCAGCACCGGTTTCCCGGGACAGGGGACTGGCTACACCTTC. Its protein is CASTGFPGQGTGYTF.

This chain links TRBV2 with TRBJ2-1, with D possibly being TRBD2 (6 bases). The CDR3 totals 13 residues. Per the germline V gene, CDR1 is SNHLY and CDR2 is FYNNEI. V dropped 4 bases and J dropped 7 bases, with 11 bases sitting between them. The CDR3 coding sequence is TGTGCCAGCAGTGGCGGGATGGGGAATGAGCAGTTCTTC. Its protein product is CASSGGMGNEQFF. The variable domain in full, with the rest retrieved from reference TRBV2 and TRBJ2-1, is EPEVTQTPSHQVTQMGQEVILRCVPISNHLYFYWYRQILGQKVEFLVSFYNNEISEKSEIFDDQFSVERPDGSNFTLKIRSTKLEDSAMYFCASSGGMGNEQFFGPGTRLTVL.